These T cell receptor beta chains were read from a single sample in a study of shared clonotypes between healthy human individuals. Repertoires were generated with immunoSEQ multiplex PCR, while TCRdb's copy carries only in-frame clones and drops some. The sample carries 450,000 to 500,000 clones, around three quarters recorded once. Sequenced material: PBMCs. Source of these receptors: a woman between 40 and 55 years old in good health. Some clones in this sample may be carry-over from other donors' samples. Both conserved end residues are part of each CDR3. Each record gives: J gene, V gene, clone size, D gene, CDR3 protein, CDR3 DNA. A D gene is named only where the DNA matches it firmly. Rows may omit the clone size; those that give it use once, few, many or a size class.

j_call: TRBJ2-3; v_call: TRBV15; clone_size: .; d_call: TRBD2; cdr3_aa: CATSRDLPGLGVADTQYF; cdr3_nt: TGTGCCACCAGCAGAGATCTCCCAGGACTAGGCGTGGCAGATACGCAGTATTTT
j_call: TRBJ2-5; v_call: TRBV9; clone_size: .; d_call: TRBD1; cdr3_aa: CASSVGQQETQYF; cdr3_nt: TGTGCCAGCAGCGTGGGACAGCAAGAGACCCAGTACTTC
j_call: TRBJ1-3; v_call: TRBV18; clone_size: many; d_call: TRBD1; cdr3_aa: CASSRDSLSGNTIYF; cdr3_nt: TGTGCCAGCTCCCGGGACAGTCTCTCTGGAAACACCATATATTTT
j_call: TRBJ1-1; v_call: TRBV18; clone_size: .; d_call: .; cdr3_aa: CASSPQGRDTEAFF; cdr3_nt: TGTGCCAGCTCACCACAGGGACGGGACACTGAAGCTTTCTTT
j_call: TRBJ2-7; v_call: TRBV5-1; clone_size: .; d_call: TRBD2; cdr3_aa: CASSLVPSGTQYEQYF; cdr3_nt: TGCGCCAGCAGCTTAGTTCCTAGCGGGACTCAGTACGAGCAGTACTTC
j_call: TRBJ1-4; v_call: TRBV5-4; clone_size: many; d_call: .; cdr3_aa: CASSLAPAKMNEKLFF; cdr3_nt: TGTGCCAGCAGCTTGGCCCCCGCGAAGATGAATGAAAAACTGTTTTTT
j_call: TRBJ2-7; v_call: TRBV7-9; clone_size: .; d_call: TRBD1; cdr3_aa: CASSDRGSYEQYF; cdr3_nt: TGTGCCAGCAGCGACAGGGGGTCCTACGAGCAGTACTTC
j_call: TRBJ2-1; v_call: TRBV5-1; clone_size: .; d_call: TRBD2; cdr3_aa: CASSLVSGISYNEQFF; cdr3_nt: TGCGCCAGCAGCTTGGTTAGCGGGATTTCCTACAATGAGCAGTTCTTC
j_call: TRBJ2-1; v_call: TRBV6-1; clone_size: .; d_call: TRBD2; cdr3_aa: CASSLTSGSYNEQFF; cdr3_nt: TGTGCCAGCAGTTTGACTAGCGGGAGCTACAATGAGCAGTTCTTC
j_call: TRBJ1-1; v_call: TRBV11-2; clone_size: .; d_call: TRBD1; cdr3_aa: CASSFQGQEAFF; cdr3_nt: TGTGCCAGCAGCTTCCAGGGACAGGAAGCTTTCTTT
j_call: TRBJ2-7; v_call: TRBV7-3; clone_size: few; d_call: .; cdr3_aa: CASSFALEGREQYF; cdr3_nt: TGTGCCAGCAGCTTCGCCCTAGAGGGTCGGGAGCAGTACTTC
j_call: TRBJ1-4; v_call: TRBV18; clone_size: .; d_call: TRBD1; cdr3_aa: CASSPPGDRVAEKLFF; cdr3_nt: TGTGCCAGCTCACCACCGGGGGACAGGGTCGCGGAAAAACTGTTTTTT
j_call: TRBJ2-3; v_call: TRBV7-2; clone_size: .; d_call: .; cdr3_aa: CASSLEVASGTQYF; cdr3_nt: TGTGCCAGCAGCTTAGAGGTAGCGTCGGGTACGCAGTATTTT
j_call: TRBJ1-4; v_call: TRBV19; clone_size: .; d_call: TRBD1; cdr3_aa: CASRTGYSEKLFF; cdr3_nt: TGTGCCAGCAGGACAGGTTACTCTGAAAAACTGTTTTTT
j_call: TRBJ1-2; v_call: TRBV5-6; clone_size: .; d_call: TRBD1; cdr3_aa: CASSPLETGGLLYGYTF; cdr3_nt: TGTGCCAGCAGCCCCCTAGAGACAGGGGGCCTCCTCTATGGCTACACCTTC
j_call: TRBJ2-2; v_call: TRBV19; clone_size: many; d_call: TRBD1; cdr3_aa: CASRRQGVTGELFF; cdr3_nt: TGTGCCAGTAGAAGACAGGGCGTCACCGGGGAGCTGTTTTTT
j_call: TRBJ2-1; v_call: TRBV28; clone_size: .; d_call: .; cdr3_aa: CASSSNVRIASSYNEQFF; cdr3_nt: TGTGCCAGCAGTTCTAATGTCAGGATCGCTAGCTCCTACAATGAGCAGTTCTTC
j_call: TRBJ2-1; v_call: TRBV7-9; clone_size: .; d_call: .; cdr3_aa: CASSPTSPSDRRRFF; cdr3_nt: TGTGCCAGCAGCCCCACCTCGCCTAGTGATCGTAGGCGGTTCTTC
j_call: TRBJ1-1; v_call: TRBV28; clone_size: .; d_call: .; cdr3_aa: CATRLGFSAEAFF; cdr3_nt: TGTGCCACCAGGTTGGGCTTTTCCGCTGAAGCTTTCTTT